Detailed here is one TCR beta chain. The antigen is unknown. The data derive from a study of shared clonotypes between healthy human individuals. Study details: For every donor, three CD4 naive, three CD4 memory, two CD8 naive and one CD8 memory plates were used.

CDR3 length: 14 amino acids. V was cut by 1 base and J by 4 bases, with 7 bases left in between. Germline lookup yields CDR1 MDHEN and CDR2 SYDVKM. The data were produced by immunoSEQ multiplex PCR, yet TCRdb's version contains in-frame clones alone and is incomplete. The data show around 2,000,000 clones, 95% seen once. Study findings and constraints: Sampling included only blood; tissue repertoires likely differ.

The chain recombines TRBV28 with TRBJ2-2; TRBD1 is a possible D gene (5 bases). The sequence derives from a man between 18 and 35 years old in good health. The sample taken for sequencing was naive CD4+ T cells sorted from blood. Subset given: CD45RA+ positively selected. CDR3 sequence (DNA): TGTGCCAGCAGTTTATATCAGGGCACCGGGGAGCTGTTTTTT. It translates to CASSLYQGTGELFF.